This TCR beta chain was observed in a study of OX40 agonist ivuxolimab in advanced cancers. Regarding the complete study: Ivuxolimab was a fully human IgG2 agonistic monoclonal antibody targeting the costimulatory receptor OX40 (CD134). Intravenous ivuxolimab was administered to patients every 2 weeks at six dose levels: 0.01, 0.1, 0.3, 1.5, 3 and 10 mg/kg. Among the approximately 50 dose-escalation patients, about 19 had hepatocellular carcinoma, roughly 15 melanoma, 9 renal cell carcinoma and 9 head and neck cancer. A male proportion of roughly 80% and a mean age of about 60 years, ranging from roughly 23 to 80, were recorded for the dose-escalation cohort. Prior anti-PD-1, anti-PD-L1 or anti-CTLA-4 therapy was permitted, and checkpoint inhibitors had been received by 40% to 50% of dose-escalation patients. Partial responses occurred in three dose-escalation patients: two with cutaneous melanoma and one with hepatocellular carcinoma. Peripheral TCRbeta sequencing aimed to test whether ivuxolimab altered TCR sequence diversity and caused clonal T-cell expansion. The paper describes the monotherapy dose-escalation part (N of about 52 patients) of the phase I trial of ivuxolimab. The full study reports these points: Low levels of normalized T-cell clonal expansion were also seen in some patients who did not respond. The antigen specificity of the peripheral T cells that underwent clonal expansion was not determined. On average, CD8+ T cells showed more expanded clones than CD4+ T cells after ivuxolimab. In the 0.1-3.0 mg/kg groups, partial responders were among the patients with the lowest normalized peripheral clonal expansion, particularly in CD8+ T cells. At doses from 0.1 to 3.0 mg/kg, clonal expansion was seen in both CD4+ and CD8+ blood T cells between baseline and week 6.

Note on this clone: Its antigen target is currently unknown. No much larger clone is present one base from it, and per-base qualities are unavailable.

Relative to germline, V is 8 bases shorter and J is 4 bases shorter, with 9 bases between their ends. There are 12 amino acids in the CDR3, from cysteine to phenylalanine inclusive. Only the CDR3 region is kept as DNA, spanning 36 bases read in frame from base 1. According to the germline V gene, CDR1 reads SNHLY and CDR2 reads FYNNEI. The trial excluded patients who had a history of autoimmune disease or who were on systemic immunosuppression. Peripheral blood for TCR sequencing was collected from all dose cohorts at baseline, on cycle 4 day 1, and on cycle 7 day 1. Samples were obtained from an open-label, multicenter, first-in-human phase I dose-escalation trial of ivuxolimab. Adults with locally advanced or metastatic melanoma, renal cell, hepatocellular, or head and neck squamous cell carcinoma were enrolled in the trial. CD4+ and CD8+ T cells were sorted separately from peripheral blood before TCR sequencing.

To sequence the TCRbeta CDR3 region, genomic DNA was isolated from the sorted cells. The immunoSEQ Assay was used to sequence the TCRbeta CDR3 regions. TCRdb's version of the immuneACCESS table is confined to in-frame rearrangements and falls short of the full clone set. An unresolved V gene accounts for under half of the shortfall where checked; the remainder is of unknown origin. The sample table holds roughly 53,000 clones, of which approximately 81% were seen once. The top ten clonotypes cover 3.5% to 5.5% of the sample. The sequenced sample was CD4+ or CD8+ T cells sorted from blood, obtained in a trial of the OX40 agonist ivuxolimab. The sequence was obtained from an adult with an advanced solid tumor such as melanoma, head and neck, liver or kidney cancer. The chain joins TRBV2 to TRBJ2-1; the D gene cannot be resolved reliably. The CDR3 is CASSPRYNEQFF. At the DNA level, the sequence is TGTGCCAGCTCACCCCGTTACAATGAGCAGTTCTTC.